Included here is one T cell receptor (beta chain) sequence, with context. This table comes from immunoSEQ multiplex PCR, and its TCRdb copy is limited to in-frame clones, with some not included. The sample carries under 80,000 clones, roughly 92% recorded once. The record originates from a study of T cell changes during pregnancy in multiple sclerosis. The germline gives CDR1 MGHDK, CDR2 SYGVNS. The CDR3 covers 15 residues. Trimming removed 10 bases from V and 3 bases from J; junction bases left unmatched: 12. This receptor was taken from a female donor with multiple sclerosis, enrolled in a pregnancy study. The rearrangement links TRBV25-1 to TRBJ2-7; 10 nucleotides align to TRBD2. The sample consisted of peripheral blood, taken before pregnancy. CDR3 residues: CATQPSLAGVYEQYF. CDR3 DNA sequence: TGTGCCACCCAGCCATCGCTAGCGGGAGTCTACGAGCAGTACTTC.